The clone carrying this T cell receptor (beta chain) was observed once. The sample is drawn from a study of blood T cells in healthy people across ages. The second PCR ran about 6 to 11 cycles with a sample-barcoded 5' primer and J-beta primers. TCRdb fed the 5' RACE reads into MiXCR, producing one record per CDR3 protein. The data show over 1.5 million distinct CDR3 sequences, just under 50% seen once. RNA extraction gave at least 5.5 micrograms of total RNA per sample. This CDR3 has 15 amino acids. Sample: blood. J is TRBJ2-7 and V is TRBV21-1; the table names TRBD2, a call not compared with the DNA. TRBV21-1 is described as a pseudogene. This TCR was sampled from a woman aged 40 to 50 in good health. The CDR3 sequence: CASSAAGRGSYEQYF. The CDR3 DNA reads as TGTGCCAGCAGCGCCGCGGGCAGGGGATCCTACGAGCAGTACTTC.